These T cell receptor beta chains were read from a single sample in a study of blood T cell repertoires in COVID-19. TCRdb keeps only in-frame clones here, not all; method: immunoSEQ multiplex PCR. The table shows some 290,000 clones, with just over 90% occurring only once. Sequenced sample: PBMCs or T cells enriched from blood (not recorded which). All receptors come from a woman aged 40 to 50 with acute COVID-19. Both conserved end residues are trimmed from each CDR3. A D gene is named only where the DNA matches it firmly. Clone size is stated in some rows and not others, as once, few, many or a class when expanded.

CDR3: ASSSSVPKHFNPF
size: once
D: .
J: TRBJ2-1
V: TRBV11-2

CDR3: ASGRGYNEQF
size: .
D: .
J: TRBJ2-1
V: TRBV12-3/TRBV12-4

CDR3: ASSYVGTGDTQY
size: once
D: TRBD1
J: TRBJ2-3
V: TRBV6-5

CDR3: AWGPRTRGYGYT
size: .
D: .
J: TRBJ1-2
V: TRBV30

CDR3: ASSQGLGNSYNEQF
size: once
D: .
J: TRBJ2-1
V: TRBV3-1/TRBV3-2

CDR3: AISRPGIPSYT
size: .
D: .
J: TRBJ1-2
V: TRBV10-3

CDR3: ASSTPPSGDINQPQH
size: .
D: .
J: TRBJ1-5
V: TRBV7-3

CDR3: ASSGDLNYGYT
size: .
D: .
J: TRBJ1-2
V: TRBV28

CDR3: ASSFQNYGYT
size: .
D: .
J: TRBJ1-2
V: TRBV28

CDR3: AIEGAGAYNEQF
size: .
D: TRBD1
J: TRBJ2-1
V: TRBV28

CDR3: ASSLSGANVLT
size: .
D: .
J: TRBJ2-6
V: TRBV4-1

CDR3: ASRTTSRSSYEQY
size: .
D: TRBD2
J: TRBJ2-7
V: TRBV19

CDR3: ASSGSSGSWTDTQY
size: once
D: TRBD2
J: TRBJ2-3
V: TRBV25-1

CDR3: ASSLQGLEGYT
size: .
D: .
J: TRBJ1-2
V: TRBV6-5

CDR3: ASRGSPGYQY
size: .
D: .
J: TRBJ2-7
V: TRBV3-1/TRBV3-2

CDR3: ASSQALGSSVGTGELF
size: .
D: .
J: TRBJ2-2
V: TRBV3-1/TRBV3-2

CDR3: ASSLVTRGLTEAF
size: .
D: TRBD1
J: TRBJ1-1
V: TRBV5-5

CDR3: ASSLSTDRGSPLH
size: .
D: TRBD1
J: TRBJ1-6
V: TRBV28

CDR3: AWSAGLTGNQPQH
size: .
D: .
J: TRBJ1-5
V: TRBV30

CDR3: ASSSYRDKQY
size: .
D: .
J: TRBJ2-7
V: TRBV14

CDR3: ASSFSVAGNYEQY
size: .
D: .
J: TRBJ2-7
V: TRBV5-8

CDR3: ATKTAWNTEAF
size: .
D: .
J: TRBJ1-1
V: TRBV14

CDR3: SVETGSTDTQY
size: .
D: .
J: TRBJ2-3
V: TRBV29-1

CDR3: ASSITGGGGYT
size: .
D: TRBD1
J: TRBJ1-2
V: TRBV28

CDR3: AWRTGGTNQPQH
size: once
D: TRBD1
J: TRBJ1-5
V: TRBV30

CDR3: SVGQGYNEQF
size: once
D: TRBD1
J: TRBJ2-1
V: TRBV29-1

CDR3: ASSRGTAEQY
size: .
D: .
J: TRBJ2-7
V: TRBV27

CDR3: ASSASTGLELF
size: .
D: .
J: TRBJ2-2
V: TRBV11-2